This T cell receptor beta chain was sequenced in a study of radiotherapy plus CTLA-4 blockade in lung cancer. This table comes from immunoSEQ multiplex PCR, and its TCRdb copy is limited to in-frame clones, with some not included. Of roughly 75,000 clones listed, around 78% are singletons. This clonotype was obtained from a human donor with non-small cell lung cancer whose response to radiotherapy plus ipilimumab could not be evaluated. Some clones in this sample may be carry-over from other donors' samples. Here the sequenced sample was peripheral blood, taken from a patient treated with radiotherapy plus ipilimumab.

The CDR3 nucleotides read TGTGCCAGCAGCGTAGTTCAGGGGGCTGGGAATGAGCAGTTCTTC. It specifies CASSVVQGAGNEQFF. V gene TRBV9 combines with J gene TRBJ2-1, with TRBD1 matching 8 bases. CDR3 size: 15 residues. The germline V gene has CDR1 SGDLS and CDR2 YYNGEE. Losses at the gene ends were 0 bases for V and 7 bases for J; bases not matched to a gene: 6.